This T cell receptor beta chain stems from a study of blood T cell repertoires in COVID-19. V was shortened by 9 bases and J by 2 bases, with 17 bases between the two germline ends. Germline V gene lookup returns CDR1 MNHEY and CDR2 SVGAGI. The CDR3 runs to 14 residues. The table came from immunoSEQ multiplex PCR; TCRdb's copy has only in-frame clones and leaves some out. The sample includes under 200,000 clones, approximately 84% of them seen just once. This clonotype originated in a man between 50 and 59 years old who had recovered from COVID-19. Sample: PBMCs or T cells enriched from blood (not recorded which). This rearrangement joins TRBV6-5 to TRBJ2-7; tentatively, D is TRBD1 (6 bases). CDR3 sequence reads: CASWGHLQPYEQYF. The CDR3 nucleotides read TGTGCCAGTTGGGGACACCTTCAACCCTACGAGCAGTACTTC.